This T cell receptor beta chain was observed in a study of cytomegalovirus exposure and HLA in healthy donors. Study background: Drawn from HLA-typed donors, roughly 87 million unique TCRs were held in an early data release.

Study-wide findings and caveats: HLA alleles showed associations with some 15,000 TCR beta sequences in a later analysis, at a 0.05 false discovery rate.

Primers: 60 Vbeta forward and 13 Jbeta reverse. Using immunoSEQ multiplex PCR, the repertoire was profiled, and TCRdb retains in-frame clones only, with some absent. The table has 150,000 to 200,000 clones, 82% seen once. Regarding this clone: Its target is unknown.

This TCR was sampled from a woman between 45 and 65 years old in good health and CMV-seronegative. Sequencing was carried out using PBMCs.

CDR3 nucleotide sequence: TGCGCCAGCAGCCAATATGACAGGGGGATCATGAACACTGAAGCTTTCTTT. Its translation: CASSQYDRGIMNTEAFF. The chain has TRBV4-3 and TRBJ1-1; 9 bases match TRBD1. The CDR3 runs 17 residues. Germline CDR1 is LGHNA and CDR2 is YSLEER. Trimming at V came to 2 bases and at J to 0 bases, leaving 7 bases not matched to a gene.